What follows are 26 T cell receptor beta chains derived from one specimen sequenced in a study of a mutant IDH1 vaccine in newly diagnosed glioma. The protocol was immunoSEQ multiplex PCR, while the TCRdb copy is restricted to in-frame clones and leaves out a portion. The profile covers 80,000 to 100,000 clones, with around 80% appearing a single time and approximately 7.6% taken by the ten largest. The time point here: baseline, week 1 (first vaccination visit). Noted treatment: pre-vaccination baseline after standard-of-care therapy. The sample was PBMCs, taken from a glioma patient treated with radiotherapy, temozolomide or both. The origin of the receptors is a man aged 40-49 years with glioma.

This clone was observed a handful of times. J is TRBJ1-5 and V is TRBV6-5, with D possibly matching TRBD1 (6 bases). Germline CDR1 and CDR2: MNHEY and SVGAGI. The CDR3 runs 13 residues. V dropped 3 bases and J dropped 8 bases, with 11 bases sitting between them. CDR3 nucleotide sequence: TGTGCCAGCAGTTATCAGGGGAGGGAGCCCCAGCATTTT. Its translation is CASSYQGREPQHF.

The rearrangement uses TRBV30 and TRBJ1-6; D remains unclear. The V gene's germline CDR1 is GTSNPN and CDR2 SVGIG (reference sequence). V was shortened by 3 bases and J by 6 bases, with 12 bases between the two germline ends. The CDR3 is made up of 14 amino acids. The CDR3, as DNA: TGTGCCTGGAGACCGGCGGGTAGTAATTCACCCCTCCACTTT. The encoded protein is CAWRPAGSNSPLHF.

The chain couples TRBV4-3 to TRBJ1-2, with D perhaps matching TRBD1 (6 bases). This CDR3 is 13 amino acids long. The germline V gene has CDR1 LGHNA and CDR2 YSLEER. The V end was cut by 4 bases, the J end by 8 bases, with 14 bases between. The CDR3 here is CASSRSRQDGYTF. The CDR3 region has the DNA TGCGCCAGCAGCCGCTCACGACAGGACGGCTACACCTTC.

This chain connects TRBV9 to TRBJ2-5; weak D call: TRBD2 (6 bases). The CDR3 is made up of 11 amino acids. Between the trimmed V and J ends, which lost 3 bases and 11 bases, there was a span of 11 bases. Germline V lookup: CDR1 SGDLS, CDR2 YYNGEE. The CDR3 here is CASSAGLTQYF. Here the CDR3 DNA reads TGTGCCAGCAGCGCGGGACTGACGCAGTACTTC.

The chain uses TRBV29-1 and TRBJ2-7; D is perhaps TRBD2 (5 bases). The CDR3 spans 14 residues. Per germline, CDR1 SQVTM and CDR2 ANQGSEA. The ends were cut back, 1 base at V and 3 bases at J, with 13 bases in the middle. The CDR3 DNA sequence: TGCAGCGTTGAAGCGGTCGGGGAGAGCTACGAGCAGTACTTC. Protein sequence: CSVEAVGESYEQYF.

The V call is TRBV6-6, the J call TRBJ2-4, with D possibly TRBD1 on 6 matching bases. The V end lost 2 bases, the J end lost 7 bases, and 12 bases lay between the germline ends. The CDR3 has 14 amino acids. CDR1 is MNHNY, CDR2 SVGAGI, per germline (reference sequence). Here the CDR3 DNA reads TGTGCCAGCAGTTACGTGGGGGCTGGGAACATTCAGTACTTC. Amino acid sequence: CASSYVGAGNIQYF.

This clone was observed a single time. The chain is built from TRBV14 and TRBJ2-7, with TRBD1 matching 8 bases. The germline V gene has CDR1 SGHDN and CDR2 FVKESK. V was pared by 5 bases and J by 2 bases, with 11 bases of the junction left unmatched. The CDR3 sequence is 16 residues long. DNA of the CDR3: TGTGCCAGCAGCTCTCGGGACAGGCAATTTCCCTACGAGCAGTACTTC. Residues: CASSSRDRQFPYEQYF.

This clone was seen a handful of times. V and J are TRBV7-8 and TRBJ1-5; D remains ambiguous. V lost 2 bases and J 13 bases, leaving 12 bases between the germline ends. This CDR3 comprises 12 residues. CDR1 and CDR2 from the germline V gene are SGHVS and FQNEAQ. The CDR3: CASSLPKSIQHF. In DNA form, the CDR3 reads TGTGCCAGCAGCTTACCGAAATCTATTCAGCATTTT.

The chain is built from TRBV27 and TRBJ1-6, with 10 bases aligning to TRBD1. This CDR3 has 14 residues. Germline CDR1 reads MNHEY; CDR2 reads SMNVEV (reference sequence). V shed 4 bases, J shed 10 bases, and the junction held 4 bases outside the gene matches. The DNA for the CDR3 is TGTGCCAGCAGTTGGACAGGGGGTTACTCACCCCTCCACTTT. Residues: CASSWTGGYSPLHF.

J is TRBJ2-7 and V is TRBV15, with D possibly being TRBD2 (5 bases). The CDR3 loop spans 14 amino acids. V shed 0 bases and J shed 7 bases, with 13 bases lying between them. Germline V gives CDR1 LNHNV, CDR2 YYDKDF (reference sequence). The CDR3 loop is CATSRDVSGAEQYF. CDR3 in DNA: TGTGCCACCAGCAGAGATGTCAGCGGCGCAGAGCAGTACTTC.

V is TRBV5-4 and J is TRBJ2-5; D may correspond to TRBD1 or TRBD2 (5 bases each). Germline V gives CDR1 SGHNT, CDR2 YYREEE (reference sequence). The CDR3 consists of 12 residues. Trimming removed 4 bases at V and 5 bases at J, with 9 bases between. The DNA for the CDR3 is TGTGCCAGCAGCCGAGAGGGGGAGACCCAGTACTTC. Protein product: CASSREGETQYF.

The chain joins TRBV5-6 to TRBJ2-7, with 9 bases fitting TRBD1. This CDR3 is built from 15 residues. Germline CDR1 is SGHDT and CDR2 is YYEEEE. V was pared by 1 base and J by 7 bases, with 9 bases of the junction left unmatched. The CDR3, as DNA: TGTGCCAGCAGCTTGCAGGGACAGGGATCGGGAGAGCAGTACTTC. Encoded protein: CASSLQGQGSGEQYF.

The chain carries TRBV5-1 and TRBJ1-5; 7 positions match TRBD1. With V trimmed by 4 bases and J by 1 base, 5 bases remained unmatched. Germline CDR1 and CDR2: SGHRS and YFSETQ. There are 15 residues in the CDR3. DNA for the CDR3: TGCGCCAGCAGCGTGGGGACAGTCAGCAATCAGCCCCAGCATTTT. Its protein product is CASSVGTVSNQPQHF.

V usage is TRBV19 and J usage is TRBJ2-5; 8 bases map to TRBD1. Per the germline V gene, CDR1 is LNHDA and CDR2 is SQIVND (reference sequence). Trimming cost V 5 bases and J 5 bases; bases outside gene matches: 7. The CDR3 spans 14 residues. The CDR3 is CASSPRDRPETQYF. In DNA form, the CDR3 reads TGTGCCAGTAGTCCTCGGGACAGGCCGGAGACCCAGTACTTC.

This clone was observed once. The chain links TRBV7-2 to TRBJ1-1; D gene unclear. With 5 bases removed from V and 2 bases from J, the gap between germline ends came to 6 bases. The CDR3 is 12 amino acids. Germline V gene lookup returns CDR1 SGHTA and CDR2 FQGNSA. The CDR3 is CASSLINTEAFF. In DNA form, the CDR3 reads TGTGCCAGCAGCCTTATAAACACTGAAGCTTTCTTT. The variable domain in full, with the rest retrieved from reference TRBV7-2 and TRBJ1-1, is GAGVSQSPSNKVTEKGKDVELRCDPISGHTALYWYRQSLGQGLEFLIYFQGNSAPDKSGLPSDRFSAERTGGSVSTLTIQRTQQEDSAVYLCASSLINTEAFFGQGTRLTVV.

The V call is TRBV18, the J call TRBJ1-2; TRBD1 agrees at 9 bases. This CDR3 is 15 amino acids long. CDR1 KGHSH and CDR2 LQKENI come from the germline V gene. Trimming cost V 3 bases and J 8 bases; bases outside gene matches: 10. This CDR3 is CASSPYRGRNWGYTF. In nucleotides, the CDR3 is TGTGCCAGCTCACCCTACAGGGGGCGCAATTGGGGCTACACCTTC.

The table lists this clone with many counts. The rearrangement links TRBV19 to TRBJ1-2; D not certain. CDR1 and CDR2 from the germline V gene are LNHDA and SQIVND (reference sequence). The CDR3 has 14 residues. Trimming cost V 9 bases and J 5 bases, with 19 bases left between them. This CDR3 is CASKNYGSEYGYTF. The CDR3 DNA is TGTGCCAGCAAGAACTACGGATCGGAGTATGGCTACACCTTC.

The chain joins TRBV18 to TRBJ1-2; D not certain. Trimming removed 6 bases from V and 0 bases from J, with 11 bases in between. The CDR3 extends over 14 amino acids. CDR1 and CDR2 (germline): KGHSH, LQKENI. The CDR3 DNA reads TGTGCCAGCTCCCATATCACAGCTAACTATGGCTACACCTTC. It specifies CASSHITANYGYTF.

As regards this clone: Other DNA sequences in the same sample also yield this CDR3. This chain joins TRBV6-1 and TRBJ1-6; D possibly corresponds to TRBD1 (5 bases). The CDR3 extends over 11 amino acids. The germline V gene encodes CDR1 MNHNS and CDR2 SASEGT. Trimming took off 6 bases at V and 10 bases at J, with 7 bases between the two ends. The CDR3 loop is CASSEGSPLHF. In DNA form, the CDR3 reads TGTGCCAGCAGCGAGGGGTCACCCCTCCACTTT.

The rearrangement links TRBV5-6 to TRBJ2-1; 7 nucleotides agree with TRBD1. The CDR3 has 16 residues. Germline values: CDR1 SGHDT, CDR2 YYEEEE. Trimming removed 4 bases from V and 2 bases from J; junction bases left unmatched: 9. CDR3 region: CASSPKQGNPYNEQFF. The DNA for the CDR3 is TGTGCCAGCAGCCCAAAACAGGGGAACCCCTACAATGAGCAGTTCTTC.

CDR3 DNA sequence: TGTGCCAGCAGTTACGGGATAGCTAACTATGGCTACACCTTC. It yields the protein CASSYGIANYGYTF. V and J are TRBV6-6 and TRBJ1-2; D is unclear. V gave up 2 bases and J gave up 0 bases, with 7 bases separating them. The CDR3 has 14 amino acids. Germline V gene sequence: CDR1 MNHNY, CDR2 SVGAGI (reference sequence).

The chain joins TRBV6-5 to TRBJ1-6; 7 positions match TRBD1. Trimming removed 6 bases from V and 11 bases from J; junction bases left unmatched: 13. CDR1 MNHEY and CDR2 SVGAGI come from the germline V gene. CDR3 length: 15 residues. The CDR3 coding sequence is TGTGCCAGCAGACCCGACAACAGGGGACGGACACCCCTCCACTTT. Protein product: CASRPDNRGRTPLHF.

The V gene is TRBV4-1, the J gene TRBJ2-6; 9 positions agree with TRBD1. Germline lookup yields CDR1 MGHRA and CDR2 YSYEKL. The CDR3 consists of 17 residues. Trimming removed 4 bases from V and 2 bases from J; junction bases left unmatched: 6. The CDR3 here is CASSPQGAITGANVLTF. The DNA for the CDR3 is TGCGCCAGCAGCCCACAGGGGGCGATAACTGGGGCCAACGTCCTGACTTTC.

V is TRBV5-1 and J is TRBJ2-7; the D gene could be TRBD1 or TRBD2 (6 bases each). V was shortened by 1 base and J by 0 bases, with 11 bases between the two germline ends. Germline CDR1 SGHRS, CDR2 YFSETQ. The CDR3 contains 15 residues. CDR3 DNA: TGCGCCAGCAGCTTGCTAGGGGGGAGCTCCTACGAGCAGTACTTC. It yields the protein CASSLLGGSSYEQYF.

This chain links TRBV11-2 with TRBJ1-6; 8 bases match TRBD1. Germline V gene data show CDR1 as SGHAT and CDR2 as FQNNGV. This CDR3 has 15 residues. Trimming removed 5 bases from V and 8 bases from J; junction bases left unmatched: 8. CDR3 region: CASSRQGSGDSPLHF. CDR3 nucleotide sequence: TGTGCCAGCAGCCGACAGGGGTCTGGAGATTCACCCCTCCACTTT. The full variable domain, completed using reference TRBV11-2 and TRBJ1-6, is EAGVAQSPRYKIIEKRQSVAFWCNPISGHATLYWYQQILGQGPKLLIQFQNNGVVDDSQLPKDRFSAERLKGVDSTLKIQPAKLEDSAVYLCASSRQGSGDSPLHFGNGTRLTVT.

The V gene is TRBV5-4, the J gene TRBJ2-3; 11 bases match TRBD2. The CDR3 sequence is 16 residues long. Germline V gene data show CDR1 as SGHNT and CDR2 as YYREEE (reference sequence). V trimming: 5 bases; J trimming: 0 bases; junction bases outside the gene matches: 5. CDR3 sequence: CASRDTSGSSTDTQYF. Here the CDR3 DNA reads TGTGCCAGCAGAGACACTAGCGGGAGTAGCACAGATACGCAGTATTTT.